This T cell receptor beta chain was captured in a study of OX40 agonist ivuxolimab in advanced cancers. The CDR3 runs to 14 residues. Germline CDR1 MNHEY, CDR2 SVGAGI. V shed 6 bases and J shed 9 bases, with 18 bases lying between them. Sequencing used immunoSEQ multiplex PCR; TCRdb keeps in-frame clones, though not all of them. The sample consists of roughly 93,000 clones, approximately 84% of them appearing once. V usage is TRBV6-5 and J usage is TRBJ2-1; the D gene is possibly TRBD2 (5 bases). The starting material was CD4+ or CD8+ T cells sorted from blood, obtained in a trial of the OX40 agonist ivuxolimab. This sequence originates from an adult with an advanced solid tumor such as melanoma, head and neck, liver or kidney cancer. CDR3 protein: CASSRKERVTEQFF. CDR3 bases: TGTGCCAGCAGCCGAAAGGAGAGGGTTACTGAGCAGTTCTTC.